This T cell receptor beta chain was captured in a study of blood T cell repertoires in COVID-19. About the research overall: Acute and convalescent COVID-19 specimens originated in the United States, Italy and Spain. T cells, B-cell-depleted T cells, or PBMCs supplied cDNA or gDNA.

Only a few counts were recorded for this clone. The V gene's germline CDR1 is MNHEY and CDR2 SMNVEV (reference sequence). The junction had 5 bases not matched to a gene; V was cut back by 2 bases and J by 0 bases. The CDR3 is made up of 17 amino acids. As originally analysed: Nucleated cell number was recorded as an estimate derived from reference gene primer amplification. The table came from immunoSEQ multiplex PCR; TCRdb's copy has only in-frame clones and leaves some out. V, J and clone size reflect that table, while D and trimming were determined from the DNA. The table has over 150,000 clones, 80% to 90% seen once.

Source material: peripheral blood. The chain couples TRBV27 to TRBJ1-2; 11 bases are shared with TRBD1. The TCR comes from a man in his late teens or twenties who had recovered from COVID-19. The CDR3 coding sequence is TGTGCCAGCAGTTTACGGGACAGGGGGAGATCTAACTATGGCTACACCTTC. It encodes CASSLRDRGRSNYGYTF.